This T cell receptor (beta chain) was identified during a study of control samples from healthy donors and cancer patients. The germline gives CDR1 LGHNA, CDR2 YNFKEQ. V lost 0 bases to trimming and J lost 5 bases, with 9 bases between them. The CDR3 is 14 residues long. This clone was counted once. Some clones are missing from TCRdb's copy, which holds only in-frame ones; the method was immunoSEQ multiplex PCR. Of 120,000 to 150,000 clones in the sample, under 90% were seen once. The source material was blood. J is TRBJ2-3 and V is TRBV4-2; D is ambiguous. This sequence was found in a man in his thirties or forties in good health. The CDR3 protein is CASSQDRRQDTQYF. The CDR3 DNA is TGTGCCAGCAGCCAAGATCGACGACAAGATACGCAGTATTTT.